This TCR beta chain was profiled in a study of memory CD4+ T cells and cytomegalovirus serostatus. Across the study: This sample comes from healthy Belgian adults, 8 to 10 CMV seropositive, approximately 22 seronegative. General study findings and limits: Of 150 to 200 reported CMV TCRbeta sequences, roughly 67 were found in memory CD4+ repertoires.

The sort gate was single viable CD3+CD4+CD8-CD45RO+ cells for memory CD4+ T cells. The method was immunoSEQ multiplex PCR; TCRdb's version includes in-frame clones alone and lacks a portion of them. This repertoire shows over 65,000 clones, 75% to 80% found once; its top ten account for about 4.7%. As concerns this clone: As yet, its antigen is unknown.

This CDR3 is 12 amino acids long. V was cut by 2 bases and J by 7 bases, with 8 bases left in between. The germline V gene encodes CDR1 WSHSY and CDR2 SAAADI. The sample comprised memory CD4+ T cells from blood. The chain combines TRBV10-2 with TRBJ1-2; the D is unclear. The TCR comes from an adult in good health and CMV-seropositive. The CDR3 protein is CASSERTRGYTF. Written as DNA, the CDR3 is TGCGCCAGCAGTGAGAGGACTCGTGGCTACACCTTC.